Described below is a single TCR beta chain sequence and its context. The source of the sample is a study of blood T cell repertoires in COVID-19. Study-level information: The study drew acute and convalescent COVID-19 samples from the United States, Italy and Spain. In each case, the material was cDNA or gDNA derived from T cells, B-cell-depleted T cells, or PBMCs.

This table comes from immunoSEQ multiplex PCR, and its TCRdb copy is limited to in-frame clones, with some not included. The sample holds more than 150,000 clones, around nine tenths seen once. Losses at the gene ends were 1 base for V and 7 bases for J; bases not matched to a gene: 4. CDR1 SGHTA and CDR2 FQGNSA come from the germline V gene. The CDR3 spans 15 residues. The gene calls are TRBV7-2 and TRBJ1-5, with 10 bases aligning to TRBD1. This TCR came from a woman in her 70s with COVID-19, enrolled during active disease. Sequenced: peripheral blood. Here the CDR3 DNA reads TGTGCCAGCAGCTTAGAGGGACAGGGGCGACAGCCCCAGCATTTT. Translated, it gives CASSLEGQGRQPQHF.